The clone carrying this T cell receptor beta chain was seen a few times. A read error may produce the germline difference seen at one junction end. These data come from a study of Graves' ophthalmopathy and Graves' hyperthyroidism. Germline V gene sequence: CDR1 MNHNS, CDR2 SASEGT. This CDR3 comprises 18 residues. RNA transcripts were the source from which TCR beta CDR3 regions were amplified. First-round RT-PCR used HTBI primers; second-round multiplex PCR followed. MiXCR was run by TCRdb on the multiplex PCR reads, yielding one entry per CDR3 protein. Here the sample spans over 500,000 distinct CDR3 sequences, 22% being singletons.

The chain recombines TRBV6-1 with TRBJ2-4; perhaps TRBD2 as D (7 bases). The source material was peripheral blood. This TCR was recovered from a young woman with stable Graves' hyperthyroidism. Some clones in this sample may be carry-over from other donors' samples. The CDR3 protein is CASSEAGGAFVAKNIKYF. The CDR3 DNA follows: TGTGCCAGCAGTGAAGCGGGGGGGGCATTTGTGGCCAAAAACATTAAGTACTTC.